This T cell receptor beta chain was obtained from a study of T cell responses to AZD1222 COVID-19 vaccine. Study findings and constraints: Donors skewed white British and female; clonal diversity was possibly underestimated. Two AZD1222 doses significantly raised spike-specific TCR breadth and depth over controls.

Produced via immunoSEQ multiplex PCR; TCRdb's table is partial and in-frame only. The profile covers about 130,000 clones, with about 88% appearing a single time and approximately 8.8% taken by the ten largest. The CDR3 is 16 residues long. Germline-derived CDR1 and CDR2 are SGHTA and FQGNSA. Trimming cost V 1 base and J 4 bases, with 16 bases left between them. This clone was seen a few times. Antigen unknown. This clonotype was obtained from an adult who received the AZD1222 COVID-19 vaccine. The source material was peripheral blood, sampled 28 days after the second AZD1222 dose. This chain uses TRBV7-2 with TRBJ1-2; D may be TRBD1 (6 bases). CDR3 region: CASSLVTGTQGYGYTF. DNA for the CDR3: TGTGCCAGCAGCTTAGTCACCGGGACACAGGGCTATGGCTACACCTTC.